The source of this T cell receptor (beta chain) is a study of T cells in Graves' hyperthyroidism and ophthalmopathy. The investigators amplified TCR beta CDR3 regions from RNA transcripts. The TCR CDR3 first-round RT-PCR relied on the HTBI primer set. TCRdb fed the multiplex PCR reads into MiXCR, producing one record per CDR3 protein. The sample has 750,000 to 950,000 distinct CDR3 sequences, 35% to 40% seen once. The germline V gene encodes CDR1 MGHDK and CDR2 SYGVNS. The V end lost 6 bases, the J end lost 0 bases, and 11 bases lay between the germline ends. This CDR3 region has 14 residues. Newly diagnosed hyperthyroidism patients aged 18 to 65 years had disease lasting under 2 months. PBMCs were collected from a roughly 10 ml volume of fresh peripheral blood.

Sample: blood. This chain connects TRBV25-1 to TRBJ1-1; tentatively, D is TRBD1 (5 bases). The sequence derives from a man between 18 and 35 years old with Graves' hyperthyroidism. The CDR3 DNA reads as TGTGCCAGCAGGGACACAGGAATGAACACTGAAGCTTTCTTT. Its protein is CASRDTGMNTEAFF.